Sequencing of this TCR beta chain was carried out in a study of shared clonotypes between healthy human individuals. About the research overall: Each donor's CD8 memory used one plate, CD8 naive two, each CD4 subset three.

Worth noting for this clone: The antigen remains undetermined.

General study results and limits: In four donors, about 5% of naive CD4 clonotypes appeared in common. The study generally estimated greater richness for naive than memory subsets. Researchers sampled only blood; tissue repertoires likely differ.

Sequenced by immunoSEQ multiplex PCR; TCRdb stores in-frame clones only, minus some. The sample has approximately 1.4 million clones, approximately 98% seen once. The CDR3 spans 18 residues. Per the germline V gene, CDR1 is KGHSH and CDR2 is LQKENI. V shed 6 bases and J shed 3 bases, with 26 bases lying between them. This TCR was sampled from a man between 25 and 39 years old in good health. The chain couples TRBV18 to TRBJ1-1; TRBD1 might be the D (6 bases). What was sequenced was naive CD4+ T cells sorted from blood. Subset meaning: CD45RA+ positively selected. In nucleotides, the CDR3 is TGTGCCAGCTCCTCATACATGGGCAGGGGCTGGGGAGACACTGAAGCTTTCTTT. It specifies CASSSYMGRGWGDTEAFF.